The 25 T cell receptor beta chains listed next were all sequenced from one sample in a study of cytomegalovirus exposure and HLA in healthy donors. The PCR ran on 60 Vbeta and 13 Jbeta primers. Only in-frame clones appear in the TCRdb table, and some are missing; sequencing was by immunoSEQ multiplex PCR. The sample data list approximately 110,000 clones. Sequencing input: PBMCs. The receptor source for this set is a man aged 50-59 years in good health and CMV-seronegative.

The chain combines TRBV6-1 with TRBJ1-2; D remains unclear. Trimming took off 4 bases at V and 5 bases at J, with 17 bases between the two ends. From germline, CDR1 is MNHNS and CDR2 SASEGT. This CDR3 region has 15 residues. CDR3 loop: CASSALQQSFYGYTF. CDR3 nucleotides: TGTGCCAGCAGTGCCCTGCAACAGTCCTTTTATGGCTACACCTTC.

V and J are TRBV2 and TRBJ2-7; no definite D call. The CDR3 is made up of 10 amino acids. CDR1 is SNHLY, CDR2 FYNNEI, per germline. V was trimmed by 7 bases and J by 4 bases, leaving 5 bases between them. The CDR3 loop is CASIGYEQYF. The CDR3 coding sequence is TGTGCCAGCATCGGTTACGAGCAGTACTTC.

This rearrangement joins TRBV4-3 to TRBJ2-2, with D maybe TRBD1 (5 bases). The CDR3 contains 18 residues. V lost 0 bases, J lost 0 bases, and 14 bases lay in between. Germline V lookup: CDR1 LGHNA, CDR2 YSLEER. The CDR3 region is CASSQDPGLLTNTGELFF. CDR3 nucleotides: TGCGCCAGCAGCCAAGATCCAGGGCTTCTAACGAACACCGGGGAGCTGTTTTTT.

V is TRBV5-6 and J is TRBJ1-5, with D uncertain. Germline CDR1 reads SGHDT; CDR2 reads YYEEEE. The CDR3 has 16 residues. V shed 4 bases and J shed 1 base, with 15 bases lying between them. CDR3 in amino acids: CASSQTLNGSNQPQHF. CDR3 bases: TGTGCCAGCAGCCAGACGTTAAACGGGAGCAATCAGCCCCAGCATTTT.

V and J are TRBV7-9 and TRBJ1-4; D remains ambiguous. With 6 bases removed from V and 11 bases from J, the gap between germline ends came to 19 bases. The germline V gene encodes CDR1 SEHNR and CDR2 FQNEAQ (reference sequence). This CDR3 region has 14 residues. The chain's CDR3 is CASRSSPGKDKLFF. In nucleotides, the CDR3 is TGTGCCAGCAGATCCTCCCCGGGGAAGGATAAACTGTTTTTT.

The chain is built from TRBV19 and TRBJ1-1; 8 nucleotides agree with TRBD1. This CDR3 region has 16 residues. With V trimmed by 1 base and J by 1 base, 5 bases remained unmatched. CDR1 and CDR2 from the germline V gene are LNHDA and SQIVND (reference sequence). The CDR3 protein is CASSIGQGAGNTEAFF. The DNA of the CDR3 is TGTGCCAGTAGTATAGGGCAGGGGGCTGGGAACACTGAAGCTTTCTTT.

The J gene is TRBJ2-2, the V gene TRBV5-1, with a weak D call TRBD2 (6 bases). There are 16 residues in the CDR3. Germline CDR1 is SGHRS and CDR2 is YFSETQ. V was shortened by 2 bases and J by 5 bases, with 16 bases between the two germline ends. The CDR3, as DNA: TGCGCCAGCAGCTTTGCGGGACCCGTACTTACCGGGGAGCTGTTTTTT. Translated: CASSFAGPVLTGELFF.

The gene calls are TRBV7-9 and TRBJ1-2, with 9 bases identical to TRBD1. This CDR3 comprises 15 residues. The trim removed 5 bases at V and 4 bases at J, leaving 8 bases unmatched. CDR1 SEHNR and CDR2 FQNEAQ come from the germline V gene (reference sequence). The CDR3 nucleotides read TGTGCCAGCAGCGCGGGACAGGGTATAATCTATGGCTACACCTTC. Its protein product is CASSAGQGIIYGYTF. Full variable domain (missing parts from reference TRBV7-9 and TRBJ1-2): DTGVSQNPRHKITKRGQNVTFRCDPISEHNRLYWYRQTLGQGPEFLTYFQNEAQLEKSRLLSDRFSAERPKGSFSTLEIQRTEQGDSAMYLCASSAGQGIIYGYTFGSGTRLTVV.

CDR3 amino acids: CASSQVEVAGYTF. Written as DNA, the CDR3 is TGTGCCAGCAGCCAAGTAGAGGTAGCTGGCTACACCTTC. V usage is TRBV7-9 and J usage is TRBJ1-2; D remains unclear. Trimming removed 5 bases from V and 7 bases from J, with 14 bases in between. The germline gives CDR1 SEHNR, CDR2 FQNEAQ (reference sequence). This CDR3 spans 13 amino acids.

CDR3 coding DNA: TGTGCCAGCAGTGGTTGGGACAGGGATAATTCACCCCTCCACTTT. This gives the protein CASSGWDRDNSPLHF. The chain combines TRBV25-1 with TRBJ1-6, with TRBD1 matching over 9 bases. CDR1 and CDR2 from the germline V gene are MGHDK and SYGVNS. This CDR3 has 15 residues. The V segment lost 4 bases and the J segment 5 bases; nucleotides outside the gene matches: 3.

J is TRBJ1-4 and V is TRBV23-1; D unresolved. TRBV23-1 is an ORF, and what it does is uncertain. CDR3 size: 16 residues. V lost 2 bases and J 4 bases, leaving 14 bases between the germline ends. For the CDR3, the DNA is TGCGCCAGCAGTCAACCTGTGGAGTCACTTAATGAAAAACTGTTTTTT. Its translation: CASSQPVESLNEKLFF.

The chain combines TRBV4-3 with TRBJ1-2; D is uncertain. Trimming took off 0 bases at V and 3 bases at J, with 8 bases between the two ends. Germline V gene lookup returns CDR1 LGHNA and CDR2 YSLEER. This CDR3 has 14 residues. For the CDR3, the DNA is TGCGCCAGCAGCCAAGAACCTACGGACTATGGCTACACCTTC. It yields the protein CASSQEPTDYGYTF.

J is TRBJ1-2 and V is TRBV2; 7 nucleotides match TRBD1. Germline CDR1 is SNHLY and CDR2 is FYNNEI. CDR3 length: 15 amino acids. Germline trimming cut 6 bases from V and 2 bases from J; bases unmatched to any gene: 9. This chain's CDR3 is CASSYQPTGNYGYTF. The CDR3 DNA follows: TGTGCCAGCAGCTACCAACCGACAGGGAACTATGGCTACACCTTC.

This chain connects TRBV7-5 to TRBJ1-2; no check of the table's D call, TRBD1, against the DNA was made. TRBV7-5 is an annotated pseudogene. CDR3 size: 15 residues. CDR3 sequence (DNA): TGTGCCAGAAGCTTAACGACCGGGACAGGCTATGGCTACACCTTC. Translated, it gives CARSLTTGTGYGYTF.

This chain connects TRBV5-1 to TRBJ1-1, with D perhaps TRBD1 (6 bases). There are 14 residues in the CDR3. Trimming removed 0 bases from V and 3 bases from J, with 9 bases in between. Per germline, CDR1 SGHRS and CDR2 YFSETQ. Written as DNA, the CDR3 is TGCGCCAGCAGCTTGGAAGGGGGTGACACTGAAGCTTTCTTT. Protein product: CASSLEGGDTEAFF.

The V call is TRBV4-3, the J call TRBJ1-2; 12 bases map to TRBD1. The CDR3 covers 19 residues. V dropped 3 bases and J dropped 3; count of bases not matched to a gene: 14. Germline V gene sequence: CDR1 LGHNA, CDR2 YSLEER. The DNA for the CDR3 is TGCGCCAGCAGCCACCTCGAGGGGCCGGGACAGGGGGCGGACTATGGCTACACCTTC. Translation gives CASSHLEGPGQGADYGYTF.

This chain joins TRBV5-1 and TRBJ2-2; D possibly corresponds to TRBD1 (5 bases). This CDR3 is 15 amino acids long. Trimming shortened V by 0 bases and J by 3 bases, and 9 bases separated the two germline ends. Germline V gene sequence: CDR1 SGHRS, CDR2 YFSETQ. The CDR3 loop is CASSLEGRDTGELFF. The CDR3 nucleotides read TGCGCCAGCAGCTTGGAAGGCAGGGACACCGGGGAGCTGTTTTTT.

The CDR3, as DNA: TGTGCCAGCAGCGTAGCCGGGACTCCCCACTATGGCTACACCTTC. It codes for CASSVAGTPHYGYTF. The genes are TRBV9 and TRBJ1-2, with D possibly being TRBD1 (5 bases). CDR1 and CDR2 from the germline V gene are SGDLS and YYNGEE. The CDR3 runs to 15 residues. Trimming took 0 bases from V and 3 from J, leaving 12 bases between them.

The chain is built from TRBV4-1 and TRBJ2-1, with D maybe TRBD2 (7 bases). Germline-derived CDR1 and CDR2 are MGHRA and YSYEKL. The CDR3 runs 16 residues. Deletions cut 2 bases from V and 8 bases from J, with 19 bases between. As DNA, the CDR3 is TGCGCCAGCAGCCAAAAACCCCCGGGGGGCAGAGATGAGCAGTTCTTC. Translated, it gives CASSQKPPGGRDEQFF.

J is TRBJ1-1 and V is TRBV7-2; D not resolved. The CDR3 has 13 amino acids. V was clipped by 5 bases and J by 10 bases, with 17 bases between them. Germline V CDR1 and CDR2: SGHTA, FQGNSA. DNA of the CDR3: TGTGCCAGCAGCCCTTTTAACCCCCAGATAGCTTTCTTT. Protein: CASSPFNPQIAFF.

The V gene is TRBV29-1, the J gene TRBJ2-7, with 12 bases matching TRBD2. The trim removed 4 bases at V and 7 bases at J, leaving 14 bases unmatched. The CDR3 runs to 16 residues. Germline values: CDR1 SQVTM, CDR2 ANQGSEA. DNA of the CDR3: TGCAGCGTTGTTGGCCCCTTGCTAGCGGGGGGGAGGGAGCAGTACTTC. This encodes CSVVGPLLAGGREQYF.

The CDR3 loop reads CASSDSKRAGMNTEAFF. The CDR3 DNA sequence: TGTGCCAGCAGTGACTCGAAGCGGGCAGGGATGAACACTGAAGCTTTCTTT. The chain combines TRBV6-4 with TRBJ1-1, with TRBD1 as a possible D gene (5 bases). CDR3 length: 17 amino acids. The germline gives CDR1 MRHNA, CDR2 SNTAGT. The V gene lost 0 bases and the J gene lost 0 bases, with 14 bases spanning the gap.

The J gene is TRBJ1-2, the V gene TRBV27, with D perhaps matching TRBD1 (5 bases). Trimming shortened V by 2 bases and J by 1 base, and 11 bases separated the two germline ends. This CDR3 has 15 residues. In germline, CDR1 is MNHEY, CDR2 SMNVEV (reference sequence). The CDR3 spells CASSLMGGYNYGYTF. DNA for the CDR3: TGTGCCAGCAGTTTAATGGGGGGTTATAACTATGGCTACACCTTC.

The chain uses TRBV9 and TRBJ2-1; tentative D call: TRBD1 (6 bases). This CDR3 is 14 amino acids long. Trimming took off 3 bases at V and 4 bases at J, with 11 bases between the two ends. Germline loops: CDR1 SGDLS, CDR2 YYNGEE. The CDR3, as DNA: TGTGCCAGCAGCGCCCGGGACACTTACAATGAGCAGTTCTTC. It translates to CASSARDTYNEQFF.

CDR3 loop: CASSYSHRGEQYF. The CDR3 coding sequence is TGTGCCAGCAGCTACTCACATCGGGGCGAGCAGTACTTC. The chain joins TRBV5-8 to TRBJ2-7; tentative D call: TRBD2 (5 bases). V was shortened by 3 bases and J by 6 bases, with 13 bases between the two germline ends. Germline V CDR1 and CDR2: SGHTS, YDEGEE. The CDR3 has 13 amino acids.